One TCR beta chain is described in this entry. Its specific antigen is unknown. There are no base qualities to consult, and no much larger clone falls within one base. The High Capacity cDNA Reverse Transcription Kit was used to reverse transcribe all of the isolated RNA, meaning that expressed TCRB transcripts were what got sequenced. Deep immunoSEQ sequencing was performed on naive, central memory and regulatory T cell samples, with an average of about 3.6 million total reads per sample. After sorted cells were lysed in RLT buffer, RNA was extracted with DNase-treated RNeasy Micro or Mini kits, with the choice depending on cell number. To prevent cross-contamination, every cell subset was processed on its own, while patient and healthy donor samples were processed together. The immunoSEQ multiplex PCR was used to amplify TCRB sequences from cDNA, yielding 87-bp fragments that span the CDR3 region. The amplicons were sequenced using the Illumina HiSeq platform. The paper's data handling went like this. Synthetic template baselines were used to correct PCR bias computationally, reads within Hamming distance 2 were collapsed together, and singletons that could not be merged were discarded. Reads were aligned to IMGT to assign V, D and J genes, CDR3 length, and insertions or deletions at six rearrangement sites. Within each subset, clonotype counts were normalized to the number of sorted cells before true diversity and Gini coefficients were calculated with the tcR R package. Repertoire sharing was quantified using the overlap coefficient calculated on TCRB nucleotide sequences. TCRdb re-hosts the immuneACCESS table, in-frame sequences only. Its copies lack some clones; in the studies checked, an unresolved V gene accounts for under half of them, and the cause for the rest is not known. V, J and clone size reflect that table, while D and trimming were determined from the DNA. The sample contains 110,000 to 150,000 clones, about 9.7% of them found a single time. Of the sample, nearly 0.65% falls within the top ten clones.

From each donor, a single peripheral blood sample of about 100 mL on average was drawn into heparinised tubes. A BD FACSAria II and a panel including CD45RO, CCR7, CD25, CD127, CD95 and CD27 were used to sort naive, central memory, regulatory and stem cell-like memory CD4+ T cells. All sorted populations exceeded 98% purity. Right away, PBMCs were isolated by Lymphoprep density gradient centrifugation and were stained directly, with no culture step. So that batch effects would be minimized, each experiment stained and sorted samples in pairs, pairing one healthy donor with one patient. This entry comes from a study of beta chain features in type 1 diabetes (dated by TCRdb to about 2018). Looking at the study overall: Mean age, gender distribution, total cell number and subset yield did not differ between patients and healthy donors. Across all samples, 90 million to 130 million sorted cells were examined, and cell number per subset correlated strongly with RNA yield. In the study, recently diagnosed type 1 diabetes patients and matched healthy donors were compared on the TCRB repertoires of their sorted circulating CD4+ T cell subsets. Whereas all 28 donors provided naive and central memory subsets, regulatory and stem cell-like memory subsets were isolated from just 8 patients and about 8 healthy donors. Overall results and qualifications from the work: At VDJ recombination sites, patients with type 1 diabetes made fewer insertions and deleted more nucleotides, a pattern implying thymic rearrangement abnormalities. Naive, central memory and regulatory TCRB repertoires appeared to be more similar among patients than among healthy donors. Because cDNA rather than genomic DNA was sequenced, highly expressing activated cells could have been over-represented, although no difference in activation and CD3 levels was found between groups. HLA sub-analyses involved small numbers of individuals, so any influence of HLA type on TCRB rearrangement remained unresolved. In all four CD4+ subsets, TCRB CDR3 length was moderately but significantly shorter in type 1 diabetes patients. PCR might favor shorter templates, but patient and control samples were amplified and corrected together, so any skew would affect both groups equally.

V is reduced by 0 bases and J by 5 bases, leaving a spacing of 17 bases between them. The CDR3 numbers 16 residues from cysteine through phenylalanine. Of the read, only the CDR3 DNA is kept; its 48 bases are in frame from base 1. Sequences SGHRS (CDR1) and YFSETQ (CDR2) are obtained from the germline V gene. The rearrangement joined TRBV5-1 to TRBJ1-1, and TRBD1 may be the D gene, going by 5 matching bases. The source of this sequence is a woman aged 40 to 50 in good health. Sequencing used central memory CD4+ T cells from blood. The CDR3: CASSLGVGGVQTEAFF. The bases are TGCGCCAGCAGCTTGGGGGTCGGGGGAGTTCAAACTGAAGCTTTCTTT.